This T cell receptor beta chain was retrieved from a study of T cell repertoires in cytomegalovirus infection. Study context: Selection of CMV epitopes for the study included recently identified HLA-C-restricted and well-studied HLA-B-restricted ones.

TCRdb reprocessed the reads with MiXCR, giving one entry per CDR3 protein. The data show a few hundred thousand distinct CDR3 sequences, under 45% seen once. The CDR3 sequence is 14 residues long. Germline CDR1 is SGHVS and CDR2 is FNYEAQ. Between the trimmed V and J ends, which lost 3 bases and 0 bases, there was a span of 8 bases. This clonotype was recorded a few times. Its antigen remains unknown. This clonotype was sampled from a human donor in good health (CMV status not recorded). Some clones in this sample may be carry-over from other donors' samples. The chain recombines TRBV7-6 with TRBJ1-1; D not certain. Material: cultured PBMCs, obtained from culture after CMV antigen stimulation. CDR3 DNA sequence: TGTGCCAGCAGCTTGGATTCGGTGAACACTGAAGCTTTCTTT. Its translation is CASSLDSVNTEAFF.